What follows describes a single T cell receptor beta chain. The data are from a study of T cell changes during pregnancy in multiple sclerosis. Germline values: CDR1 KGHSH, CDR2 LQKENI. Trimming took off 2 bases at V and 8 bases at J, with 9 bases between the two ends. The length of the CDR3 is 12 residues. Sequenced by immunoSEQ multiplex PCR; TCRdb stores in-frame clones only, minus some. The repertoire includes some 30,000 clones, 90% of them detected once, and over 0.5% sits in the top ten. The sequence was collected from a female donor in good health, enrolled as a control in a pregnancy study. The source material was CD4+ T cells from peripheral blood mononuclear cells, sampled in the third trimester of pregnancy. This chain uses TRBV18 with TRBJ1-2; no clear D. CDR3 region: CASSPGEQGYTF. The CDR3 DNA reads TGTGCCAGCTCACCAGGGGAGCAGGGCTACACCTTC.